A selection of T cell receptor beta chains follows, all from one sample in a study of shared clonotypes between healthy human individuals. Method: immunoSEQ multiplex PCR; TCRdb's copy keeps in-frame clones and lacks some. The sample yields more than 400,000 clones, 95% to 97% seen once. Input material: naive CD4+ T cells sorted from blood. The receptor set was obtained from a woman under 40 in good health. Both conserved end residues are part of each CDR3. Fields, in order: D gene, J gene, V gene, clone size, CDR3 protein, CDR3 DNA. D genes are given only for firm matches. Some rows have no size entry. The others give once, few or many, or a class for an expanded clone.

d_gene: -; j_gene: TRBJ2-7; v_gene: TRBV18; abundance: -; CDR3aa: CASSITASPYYEQYF; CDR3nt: TGTGCCAGCTCAATAACTGCGAGTCCATACTACGAGCAGTACTTC
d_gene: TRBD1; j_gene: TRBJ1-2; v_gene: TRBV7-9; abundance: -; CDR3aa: CASTLQGAIYGYTF; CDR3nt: TGTGCCAGCACCTTACAGGGGGCGATATATGGCTACACCTTC
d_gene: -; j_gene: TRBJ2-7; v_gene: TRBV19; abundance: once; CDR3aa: CASSPRGSGRSYEQYF; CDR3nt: TGTGCCAGTAGTCCCAGGGGCAGCGGCCGCTCCTACGAGCAGTACTTC
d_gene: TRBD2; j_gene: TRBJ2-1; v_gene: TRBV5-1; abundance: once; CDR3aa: CASSSRGVAGEGEQFF; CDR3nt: TGCGCCAGCAGCTCCCGAGGGGTAGCGGGAGAGGGTGAGCAGTTCTTC
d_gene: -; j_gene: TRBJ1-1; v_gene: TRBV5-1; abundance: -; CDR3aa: CASRTGTEAFF; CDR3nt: TGCGCCAGCAGGACAGGCACTGAAGCTTTCTTT
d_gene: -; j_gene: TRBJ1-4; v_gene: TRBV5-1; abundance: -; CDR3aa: CASSLTPRVINEKLFF; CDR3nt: TGCGCCAGCAGCTTAACACCCAGAGTCATTAATGAAAAACTGTTTTTT
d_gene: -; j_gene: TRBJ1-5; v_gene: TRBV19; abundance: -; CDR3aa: CASSITPLAGDNQPQHF; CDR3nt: TGTGCCAGTAGTATAACACCCTTGGCGGGGGACAATCAGCCCCAGCATTTT
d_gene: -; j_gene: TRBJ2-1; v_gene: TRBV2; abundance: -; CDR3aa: CASSSYTSYNEQFF; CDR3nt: TGTGCCAGCAGTTCCTATACCTCCTACAATGAGCAGTTCTTC
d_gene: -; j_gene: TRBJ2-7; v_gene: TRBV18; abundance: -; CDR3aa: CASSSEAGKNEQYF; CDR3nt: TGTGCCAGCTCTTCCGAGGCAGGGAAGAACGAGCAGTACTTC
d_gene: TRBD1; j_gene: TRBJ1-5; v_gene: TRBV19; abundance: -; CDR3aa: CASMQGDREYHQPQHF; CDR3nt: TGTGCCAGTATGCAGGGGGACAGGGAGTATCATCAGCCCCAGCATTTT
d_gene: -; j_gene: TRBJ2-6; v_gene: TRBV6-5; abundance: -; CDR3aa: CASSAQPSGANVLTF; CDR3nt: TGTGCCAGCAGCGCCCAGCCCTCTGGGGCCAACGTCCTGACTTTC
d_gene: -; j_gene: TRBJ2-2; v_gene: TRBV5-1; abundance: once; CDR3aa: CASSLFEGNTGELFF; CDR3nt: TGCGCCAGCAGCTTGTTCGAAGGGAACACCGGGGAGCTGTTTTTT
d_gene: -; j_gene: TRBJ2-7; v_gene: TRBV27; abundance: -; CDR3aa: CASSSWGAYEQYF; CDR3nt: TGTGCCAGCAGTTCTTGGGGAGCCTACGAGCAGTACTTC
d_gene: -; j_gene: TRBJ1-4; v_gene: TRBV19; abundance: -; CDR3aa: CASSRDATNEKLFF; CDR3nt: TGTGCCAGTAGTAGAGATGCAACTAATGAAAAACTGTTTTTT
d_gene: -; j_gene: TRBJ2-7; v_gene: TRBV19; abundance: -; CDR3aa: CASSIPGLKSYEQYF; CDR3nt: TGTGCCAGTAGTATCCCCGGACTAAAAAGCTACGAGCAGTACTTC
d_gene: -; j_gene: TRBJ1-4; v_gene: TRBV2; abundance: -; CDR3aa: CASSEAGGLLFF; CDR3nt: TGTGCCAGCAGTGAAGCAGGAGGGCTTCTGTTTTTT
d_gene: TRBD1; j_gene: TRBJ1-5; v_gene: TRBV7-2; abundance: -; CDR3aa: CASTVRGLLGNQPQHF; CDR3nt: TGTGCCAGCACCGTTAGGGGGCTTTTGGGCAATCAGCCCCAGCATTTT
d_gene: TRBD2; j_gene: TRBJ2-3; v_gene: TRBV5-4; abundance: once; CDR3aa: CASSLVLAGTDTQYF; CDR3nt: TGTGCCAGCAGCTTGGTGCTAGCGGGAACAGATACGCAGTATTTT
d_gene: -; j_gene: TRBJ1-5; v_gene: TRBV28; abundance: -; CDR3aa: CASSFLGPVKPQHF; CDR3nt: TGTGCCAGCAGTTTCCTGGGGCCGGTTAAGCCCCAGCATTTT
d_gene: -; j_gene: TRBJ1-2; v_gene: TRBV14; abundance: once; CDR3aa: CASSPLGGVTNYGYTF; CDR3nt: TGTGCCAGCAGCCCGCTGGGAGGGGTCACTAACTATGGCTACACCTTC
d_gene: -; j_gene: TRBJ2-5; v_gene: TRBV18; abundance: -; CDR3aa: CASSPPLGEETQYF; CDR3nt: TGTGCCAGCTCACCACCGTTAGGGGAAGAGACCCAGTACTTC
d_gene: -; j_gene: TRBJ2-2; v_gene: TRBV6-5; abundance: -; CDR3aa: CASRSGTATGELFF; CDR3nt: TGTGCCAGCAGATCCGGGACCGCAACCGGGGAGCTGTTTTTT
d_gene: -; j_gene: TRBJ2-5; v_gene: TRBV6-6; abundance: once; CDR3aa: CASTRPGETQYF; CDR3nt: TGTGCCAGCACTCGTCCGGGGGAGACCCAGTACTTC
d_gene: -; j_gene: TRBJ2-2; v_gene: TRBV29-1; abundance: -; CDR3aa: CSVSLVTGELFF; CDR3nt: TGCAGCGTAAGTCTAGTGACCGGGGAGCTGTTTTTT
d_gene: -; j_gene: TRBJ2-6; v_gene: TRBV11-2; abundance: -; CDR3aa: CASANPSGANVLTF; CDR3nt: TGTGCCAGCGCCAATCCCTCTGGGGCCAACGTCCTGACTTTC
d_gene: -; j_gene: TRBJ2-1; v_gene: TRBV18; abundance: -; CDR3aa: CASSPPGGDRRDEQFF; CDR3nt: TGTGCCAGCTCACCACCGGGAGGGGACAGACGCGATGAGCAGTTCTTC
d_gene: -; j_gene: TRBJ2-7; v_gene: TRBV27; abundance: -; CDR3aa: CASSPPGFAPYEQYF; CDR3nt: TGTGCCAGCAGCCCCCCAGGATTTGCCCCCTACGAGCAGTACTTC
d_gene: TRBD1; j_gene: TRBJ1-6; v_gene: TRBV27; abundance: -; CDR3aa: CASRDRVALNSPLHF; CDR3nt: TGTGCCAGCAGGGACAGGGTGGCCCTTAATTCACCCCTCCACTTT
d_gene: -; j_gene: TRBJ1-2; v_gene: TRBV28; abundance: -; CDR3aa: CASSLQIKYGYTF; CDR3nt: TGTGCCAGCAGTTTACAGATTAAGTATGGCTACACCTTC
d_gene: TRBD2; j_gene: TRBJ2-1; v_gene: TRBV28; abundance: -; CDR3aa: CASRIAGVGTYNEQFF; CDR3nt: TGTGCCAGCAGAATAGCGGGAGTGGGAACCTACAATGAGCAGTTCTTC
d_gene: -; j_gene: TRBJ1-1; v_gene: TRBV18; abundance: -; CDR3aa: CASSPRENTEAFF; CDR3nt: TGTGCCAGCTCACCCCGAGAGAACACTGAAGCTTTCTTT
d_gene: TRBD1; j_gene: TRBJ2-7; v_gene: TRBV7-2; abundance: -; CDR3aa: CASSLQGQGDYEQYF; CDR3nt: TGTGCCAGCAGCCTTCAGGGACAGGGAGACTACGAGCAGTACTTC
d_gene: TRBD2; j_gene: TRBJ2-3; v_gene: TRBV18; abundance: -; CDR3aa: CASSPSALAGAGDTQYF; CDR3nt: TGTGCCAGCTCACCATCTGCGCTAGCGGGAGCGGGAGATACGCAGTATTTT
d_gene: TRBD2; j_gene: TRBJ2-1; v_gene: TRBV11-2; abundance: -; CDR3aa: CASSLARAGAYNEQFF; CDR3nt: TGTGCCAGCAGCTTAGCCCGAGCGGGGGCCTACAATGAGCAGTTCTTC
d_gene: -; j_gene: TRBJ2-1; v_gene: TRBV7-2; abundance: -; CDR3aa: CASSRSTGSYNEQFF; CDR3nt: TGTGCCAGCAGCCGATCCACAGGCTCCTACAATGAGCAGTTCTTC